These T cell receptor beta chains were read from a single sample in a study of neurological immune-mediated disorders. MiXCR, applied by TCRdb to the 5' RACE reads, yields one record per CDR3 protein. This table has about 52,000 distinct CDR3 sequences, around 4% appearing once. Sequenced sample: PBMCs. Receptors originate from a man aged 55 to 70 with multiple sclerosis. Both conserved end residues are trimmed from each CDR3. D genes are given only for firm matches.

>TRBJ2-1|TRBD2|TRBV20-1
SASSGRNNNEQF
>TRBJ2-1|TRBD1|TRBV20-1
SAPPGQVPNEQF
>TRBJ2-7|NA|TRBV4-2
ASSQELLGAYEQY
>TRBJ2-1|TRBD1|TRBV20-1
SASPRTGPYNEQF
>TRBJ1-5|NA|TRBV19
ASRGGQPQH
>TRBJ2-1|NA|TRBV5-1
ASSLAGDRDNEQF
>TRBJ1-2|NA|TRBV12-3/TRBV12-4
ASSHQGIRLGYT
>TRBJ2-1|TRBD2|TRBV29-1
SGRYGRAYNEQF
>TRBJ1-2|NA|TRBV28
ANGGRLVGYT
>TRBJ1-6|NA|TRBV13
ASSRRGRSPLH
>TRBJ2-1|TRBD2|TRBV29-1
SVSPPGTSGRGEQF
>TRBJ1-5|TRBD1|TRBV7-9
ASSPDRDQPQH
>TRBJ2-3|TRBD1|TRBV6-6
ASRKYLDRADTQY
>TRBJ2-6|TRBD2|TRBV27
ASSPIGLAGVSGANVLT
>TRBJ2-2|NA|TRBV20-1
SAPSSNTGELF
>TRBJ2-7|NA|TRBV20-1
SARGMGWKDFSSYEQY
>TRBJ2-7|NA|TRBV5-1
ACSRDLLYEQY
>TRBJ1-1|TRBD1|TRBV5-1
ASSTYRGRKAF
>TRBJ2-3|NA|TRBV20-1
SAPSTDTQY
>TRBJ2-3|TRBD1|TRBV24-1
ATSDTSGGHTDTQY
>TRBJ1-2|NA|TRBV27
ASSQVAGPRYGYT
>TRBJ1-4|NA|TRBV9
ASSVGVTGTNEKLF
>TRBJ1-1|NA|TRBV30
AWSEPGAEAF
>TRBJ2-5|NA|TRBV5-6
ASSLARETQY
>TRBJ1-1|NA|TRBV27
ASSFRPGPNTEAF
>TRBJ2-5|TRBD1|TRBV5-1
ASSLPGTGGMETQY
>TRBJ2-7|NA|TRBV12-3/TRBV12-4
ASSLGGVEYEQY
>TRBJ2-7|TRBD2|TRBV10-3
AISEGTSWGEQY
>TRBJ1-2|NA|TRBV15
ATSEGPSGYGYT
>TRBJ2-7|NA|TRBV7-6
ASSLVDSRAGVEQY
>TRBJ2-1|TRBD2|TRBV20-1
SARALAGGLRNEQF
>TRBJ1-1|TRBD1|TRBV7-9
ASSPGQGQRNTEAF
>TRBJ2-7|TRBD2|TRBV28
ASSLGLAGIYEQY
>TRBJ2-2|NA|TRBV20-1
SARVGANTGELF
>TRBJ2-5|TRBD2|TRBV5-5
ASSSPGRAETQY
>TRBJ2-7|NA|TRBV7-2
ASSLLYEQY
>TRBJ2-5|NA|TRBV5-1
ASSNNVETQY
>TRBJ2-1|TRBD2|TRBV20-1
SAPTSGRNEQF
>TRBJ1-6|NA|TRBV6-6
ASSPSNSPLH
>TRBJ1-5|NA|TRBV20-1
SAREPTVVNQPQH
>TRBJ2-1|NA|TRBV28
ASTTPGTYNEQF
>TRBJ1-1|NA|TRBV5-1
ASSLGQANTEAF
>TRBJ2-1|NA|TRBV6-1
ASLGNEQF
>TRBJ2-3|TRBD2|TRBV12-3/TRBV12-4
ASTVAGLTVTQY
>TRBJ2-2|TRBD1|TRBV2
ASDAGQGAAGELF
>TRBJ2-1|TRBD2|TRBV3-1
ASSPLAGKAYGQF
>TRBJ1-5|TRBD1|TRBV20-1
SAVRQGNKTQN
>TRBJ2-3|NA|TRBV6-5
ASTAADTQY
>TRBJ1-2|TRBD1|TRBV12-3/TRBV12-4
ASTYGTAYGYT
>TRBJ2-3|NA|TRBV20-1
SAVTSSPATDTQY
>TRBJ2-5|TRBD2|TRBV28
ASTLGLAADGTQY
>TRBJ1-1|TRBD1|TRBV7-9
ASSQGATTEAF
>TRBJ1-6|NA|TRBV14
ASSPPTGLNSPLH
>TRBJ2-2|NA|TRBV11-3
ASSPTASTGELF
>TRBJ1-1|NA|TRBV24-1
ATSRGPTEAF
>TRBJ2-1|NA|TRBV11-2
ASSFLMGHQF
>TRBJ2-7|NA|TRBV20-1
SASPQGYEQY